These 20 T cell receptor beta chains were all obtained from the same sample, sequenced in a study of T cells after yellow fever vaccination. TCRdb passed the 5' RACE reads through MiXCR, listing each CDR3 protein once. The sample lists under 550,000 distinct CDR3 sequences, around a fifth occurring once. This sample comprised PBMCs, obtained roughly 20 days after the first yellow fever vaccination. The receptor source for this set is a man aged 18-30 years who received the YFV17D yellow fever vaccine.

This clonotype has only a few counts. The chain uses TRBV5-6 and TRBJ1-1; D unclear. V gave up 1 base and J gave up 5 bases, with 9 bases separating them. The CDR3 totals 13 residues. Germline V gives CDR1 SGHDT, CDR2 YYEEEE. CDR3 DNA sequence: TGTGCCAGCAGCTTGACTCCGGCTACTGAAGCTTTCTTT. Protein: CASSLTPATEAFF.

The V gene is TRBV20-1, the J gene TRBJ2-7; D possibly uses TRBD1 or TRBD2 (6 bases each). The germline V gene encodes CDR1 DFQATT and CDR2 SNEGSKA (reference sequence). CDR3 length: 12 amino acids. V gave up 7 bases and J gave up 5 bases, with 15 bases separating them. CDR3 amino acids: CSVQGRSDEQYF. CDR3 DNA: TGCAGTGTCCAGGGGAGGAGCGACGAGCAGTACTTC.

CDR3 DNA: TGTGCCACCAGCAGAGAGGTCCCAGGGGAAGGGGGACAGTACTTC. This translates into CATSREVPGEGGQYF. This sequence joins TRBV15 and TRBJ2-7, with a weak D call TRBD1 (6 bases). This CDR3 comprises 15 residues. The germline V gene has CDR1 LNHNV and CDR2 YYDKDF (reference sequence). The ends were cut back, 0 bases at V and 10 bases at J, with 19 bases in the middle. The complete variable domain, with remaining parts taken from reference TRBV15 and TRBJ2-7, reads DAMVIQNPRYQVTQFGKPVTLSCSQTLNHNVMYWYQQKSSQAPKLLFHYYDKDFNNEADTPDNFQSRRPNTSFCFLDIRSPGLGDTAMYLCATSREVPGEGGQYFGPGTRLTVT.

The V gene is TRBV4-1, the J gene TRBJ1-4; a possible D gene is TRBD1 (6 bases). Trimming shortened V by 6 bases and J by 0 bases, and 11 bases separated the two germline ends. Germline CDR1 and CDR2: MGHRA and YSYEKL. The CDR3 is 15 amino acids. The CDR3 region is CASRPRQATNEKLFF. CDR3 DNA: TGCGCCAGCAGGCCCCGACAGGCAACTAATGAAAAACTGTTTTTT.

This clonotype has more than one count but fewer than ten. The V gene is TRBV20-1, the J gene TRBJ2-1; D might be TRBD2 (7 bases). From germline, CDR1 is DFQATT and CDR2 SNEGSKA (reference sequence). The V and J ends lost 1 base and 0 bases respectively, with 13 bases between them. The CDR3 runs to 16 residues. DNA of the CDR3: TGCAGTGCTAGAGCCTGGGGAGGGGGCTCCTACAATGAGCAGTTCTTC. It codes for CSARAWGGGSYNEQFF.

CDR3 nucleotides: TGTGCCAGCAGCGTCCAGGGGATAGGAGACTATGGCTACACCTTC. Its protein product is CASSVQGIGDYGYTF. This chain uses TRBV9 with TRBJ1-2, with D possibly TRBD1 on 6 matching bases. The V gene's germline CDR1 is SGDLS and CDR2 YYNGEE. The CDR3 extends over 15 amino acids. V shed 2 bases and J shed 3 bases, with 14 bases lying between them.

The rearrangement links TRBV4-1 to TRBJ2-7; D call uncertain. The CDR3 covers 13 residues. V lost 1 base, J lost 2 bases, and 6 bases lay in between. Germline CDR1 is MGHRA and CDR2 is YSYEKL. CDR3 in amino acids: CASSQAPAYEQYF. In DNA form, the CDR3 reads TGCGCCAGCAGCCAAGCGCCGGCCTACGAGCAGTACTTC.

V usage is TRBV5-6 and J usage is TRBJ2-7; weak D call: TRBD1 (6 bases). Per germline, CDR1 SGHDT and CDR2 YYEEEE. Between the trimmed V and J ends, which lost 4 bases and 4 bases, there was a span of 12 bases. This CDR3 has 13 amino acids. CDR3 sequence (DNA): TGTGCCAGCAGCCCCGGGACACCTTACGAGCAGTACTTC. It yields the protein CASSPGTPYEQYF.

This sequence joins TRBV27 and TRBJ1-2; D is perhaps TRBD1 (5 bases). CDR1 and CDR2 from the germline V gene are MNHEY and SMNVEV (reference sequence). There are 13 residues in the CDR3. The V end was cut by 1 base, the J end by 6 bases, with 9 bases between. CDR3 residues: CASSLFSGNGYTF. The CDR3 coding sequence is TGTGCCAGCAGTTTATTTTCAGGGAATGGCTACACCTTC.

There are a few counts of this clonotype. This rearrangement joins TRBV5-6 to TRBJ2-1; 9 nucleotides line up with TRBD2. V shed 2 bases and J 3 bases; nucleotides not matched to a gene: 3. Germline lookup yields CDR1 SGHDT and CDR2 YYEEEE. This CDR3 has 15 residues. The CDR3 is CASSLMRGGYNEQFF. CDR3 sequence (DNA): TGTGCCAGCAGCTTAATGCGGGGGGGCTACAATGAGCAGTTCTTC.

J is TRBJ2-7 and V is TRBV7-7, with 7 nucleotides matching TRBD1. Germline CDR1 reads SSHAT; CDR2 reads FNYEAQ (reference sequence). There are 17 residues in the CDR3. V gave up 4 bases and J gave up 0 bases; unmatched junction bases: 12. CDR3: CASSSGLTGILSYEQYF. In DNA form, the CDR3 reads TGTGCCAGCAGCTCAGGACTGACAGGGATCCTCTCCTACGAGCAGTACTTC.

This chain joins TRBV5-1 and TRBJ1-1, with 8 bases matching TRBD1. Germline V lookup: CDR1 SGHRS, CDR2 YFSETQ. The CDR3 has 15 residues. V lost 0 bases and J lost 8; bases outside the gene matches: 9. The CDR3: CASSLGTTGAYEAFF. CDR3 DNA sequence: TGCGCCAGCAGCTTGGGTACGACAGGGGCCTACGAAGCTTTCTTT.

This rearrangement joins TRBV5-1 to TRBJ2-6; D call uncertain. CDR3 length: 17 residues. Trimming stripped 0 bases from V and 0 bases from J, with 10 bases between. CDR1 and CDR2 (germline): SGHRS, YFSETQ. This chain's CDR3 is CASSLVGSSSGANVLTF. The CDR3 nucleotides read TGCGCCAGCAGCTTGGTCGGCAGCAGCTCTGGGGCCAACGTCCTGACTTTC. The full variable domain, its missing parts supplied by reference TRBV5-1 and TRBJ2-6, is KAGVTQTPRYLIKTRGQQVTLSCSPISGHRSVSWYQQTPGQGLQFLFEYFSETQRNKGNFPGRFSGRQFSNSRSEMNVSTLELGDSALYLCASSLVGSSSGANVLTFGAGSRLTVL.

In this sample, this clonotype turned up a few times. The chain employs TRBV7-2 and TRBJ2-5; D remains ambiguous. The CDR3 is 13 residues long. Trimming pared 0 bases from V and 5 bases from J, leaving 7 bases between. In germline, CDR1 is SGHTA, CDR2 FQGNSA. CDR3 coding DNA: TGTGCCAGCAGCTTAGCGGTTACGGAGACCCAGTACTTC. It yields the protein CASSLAVTETQYF.

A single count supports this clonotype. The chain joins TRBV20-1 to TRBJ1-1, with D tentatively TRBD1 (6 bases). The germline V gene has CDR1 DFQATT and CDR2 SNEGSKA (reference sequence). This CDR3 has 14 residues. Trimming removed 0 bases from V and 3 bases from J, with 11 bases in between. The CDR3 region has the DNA TGCAGTGCTAGAGATCGCAGGGGACACACTGAAGCTTTCTTT. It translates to CSARDRRGHTEAFF.

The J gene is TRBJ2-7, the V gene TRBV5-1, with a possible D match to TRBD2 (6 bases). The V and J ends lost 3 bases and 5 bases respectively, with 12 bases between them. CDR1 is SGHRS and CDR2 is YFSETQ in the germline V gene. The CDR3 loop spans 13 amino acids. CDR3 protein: CASSWGPGDEQYF. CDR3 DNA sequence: TGCGCCAGCAGCTGGGGACCGGGAGACGAGCAGTACTTC.

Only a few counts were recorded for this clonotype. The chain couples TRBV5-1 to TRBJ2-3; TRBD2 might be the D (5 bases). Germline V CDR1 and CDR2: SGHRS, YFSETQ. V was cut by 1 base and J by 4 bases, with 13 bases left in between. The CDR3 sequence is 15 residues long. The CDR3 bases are TGCGCCAGCAGCTTGTTTGGGTCTAGCTCAGATACGCAGTATTTT. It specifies CASSLFGSSSDTQYF.

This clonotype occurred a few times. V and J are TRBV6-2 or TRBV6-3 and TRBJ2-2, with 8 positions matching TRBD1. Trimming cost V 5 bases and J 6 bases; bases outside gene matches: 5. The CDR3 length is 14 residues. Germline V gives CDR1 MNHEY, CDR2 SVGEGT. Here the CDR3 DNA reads TGTGCCAGCAGTCGGACAGGGTCGGCCGGGGAGCTGTTTTTT. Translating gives CASSRTGSAGELFF.

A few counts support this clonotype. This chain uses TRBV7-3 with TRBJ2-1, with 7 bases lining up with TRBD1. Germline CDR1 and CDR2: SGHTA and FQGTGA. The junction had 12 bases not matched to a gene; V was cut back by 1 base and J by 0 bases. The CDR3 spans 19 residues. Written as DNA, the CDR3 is TGTGCCAGCAGCTTAAACGGACAGGCGACTTATAGCTCCTACAATGAGCAGTTCTTC. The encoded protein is CASSLNGQATYSSYNEQFF.

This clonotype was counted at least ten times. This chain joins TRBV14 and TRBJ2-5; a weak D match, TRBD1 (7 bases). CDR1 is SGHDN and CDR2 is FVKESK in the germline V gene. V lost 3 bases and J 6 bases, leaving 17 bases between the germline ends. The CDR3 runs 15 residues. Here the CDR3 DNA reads TGTGCCAGCAGCCAGGAGGGGGCATTGGCGAAGACCCAGTACTTC. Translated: CASSQEGALAKTQYF.